The sequence of this T cell receptor (beta chain) was determined in a study of cytomegalovirus exposure and HLA in healthy donors. Study-wide findings and caveats: Sequencing had likely introduced a cluster of highly shared sequence variants as an artifact.

CDR3 length: 13 amino acids. V was shortened by 6 bases and J by 9 bases, with 15 bases between the two germline ends. The germline gives CDR1 MNHNY, CDR2 SVGAGI (reference sequence). A note on this clone: The antigen remains unidentified.

A multiplex PCR was run with 60 Vbeta primers and 13 Jbeta primers. Sequencing was performed with immunoSEQ multiplex PCR; in TCRdb, only in-frame clones are kept and a portion is missing. This table has under 150,000 clones, nearly 80% appearing once. Specimen: PBMCs. This sequence originates from a woman in her 30s in good health and CMV-seropositive. The rearrangement links TRBV6-6 to TRBJ1-5; TRBD1 is a possible D gene (5 bases). The DNA for the CDR3 is TGTGCCAGCAGCAGGCAGGGAGGCCGGCCCCAGCATTTT. It encodes CASSRQGGRPQHF.